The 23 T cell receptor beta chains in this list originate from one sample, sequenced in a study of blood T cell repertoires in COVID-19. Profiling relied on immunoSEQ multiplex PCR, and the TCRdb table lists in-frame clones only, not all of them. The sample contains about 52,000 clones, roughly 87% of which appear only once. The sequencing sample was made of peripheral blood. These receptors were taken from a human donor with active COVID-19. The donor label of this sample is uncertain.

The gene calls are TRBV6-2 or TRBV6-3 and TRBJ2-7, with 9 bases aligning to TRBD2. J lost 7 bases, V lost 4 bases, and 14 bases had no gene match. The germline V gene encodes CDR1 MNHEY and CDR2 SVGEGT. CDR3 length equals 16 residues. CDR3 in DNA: TGTGCCAGCAGTTCGCGGGGGGGCGCCGTCCCTAGGGAGCAGTACTTC. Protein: CASSSRGGAVPREQYF.

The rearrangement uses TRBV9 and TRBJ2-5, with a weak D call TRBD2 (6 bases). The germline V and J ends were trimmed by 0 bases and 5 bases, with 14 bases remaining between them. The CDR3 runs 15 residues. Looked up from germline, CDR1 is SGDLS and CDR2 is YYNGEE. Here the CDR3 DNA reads TGTGCCAGCAGCGTAGCCGGGGGAGAAGGTGAGACCCAGTACTTC. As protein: CASSVAGGEGETQYF.

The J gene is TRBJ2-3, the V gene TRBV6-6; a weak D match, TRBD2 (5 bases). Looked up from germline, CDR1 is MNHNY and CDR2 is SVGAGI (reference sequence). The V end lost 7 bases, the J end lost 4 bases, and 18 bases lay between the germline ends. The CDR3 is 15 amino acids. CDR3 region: CASTLEGTLPDTQYF. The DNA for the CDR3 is TGTGCCAGCACCCTCGAGGGCACCCTCCCAGATACGCAGTATTTT.

As DNA, the CDR3 is TGCGCCAGCAGCCAAGGGGGGGACAGGGGGAGGGATACGCAGTATTTT. Amino acids: CASSQGGDRGRDTQYF. The J gene is TRBJ2-3, the V gene TRBV4-3; TRBD1 matches 11 bases. Looked up from germline, CDR1 is LGHNA and CDR2 is YSLEER. V lost 1 base to trimming and J lost 6 bases; unmatched junction nucleotides: 6. CDR3 size: 16 residues.

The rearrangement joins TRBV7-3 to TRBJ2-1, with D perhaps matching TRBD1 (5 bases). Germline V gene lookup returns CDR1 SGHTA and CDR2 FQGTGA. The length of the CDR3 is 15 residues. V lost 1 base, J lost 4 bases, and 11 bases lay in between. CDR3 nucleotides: TGTGCCAGCAGCTTAAAAAGGGGCCCATACAATGAGCAGTTCTTC. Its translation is CASSLKRGPYNEQFF. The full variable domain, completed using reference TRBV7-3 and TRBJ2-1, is GAGVSQTPSNKVTEKGKYVELRCDPISGHTALYWYRQSLGQGPEFLIYFQGTGAADDSGLPNDRFFAVRPEGSVSTLKIQRTERGDSAVYLCASSLKRGPYNEQFFGPGTRLTVL.

CDR3 DNA: TGTGCCAGCAGTTACCGGCGGACAGGCCATGTCGAGCAGTACTTC. It is translated as CASSYRRTGHVEQYF. This sequence joins TRBV6-5 and TRBJ2-7, with 7 positions matching TRBD1. The V and J ends lost 2 bases and 6 bases, in that order; junction bases with no gene match: 10. The CDR3 runs 15 residues. In germline, CDR1 is MNHEY, CDR2 SVGAGI.

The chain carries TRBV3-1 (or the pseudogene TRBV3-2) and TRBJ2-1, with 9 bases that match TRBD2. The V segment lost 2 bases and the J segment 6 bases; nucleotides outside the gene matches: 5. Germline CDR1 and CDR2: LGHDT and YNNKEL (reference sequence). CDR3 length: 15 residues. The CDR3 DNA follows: TGTGCCAGCAGCCAACCCCCGGGACTAGCCAATGAGCAGTTCTTC. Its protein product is CASSQPPGLANEQFF.

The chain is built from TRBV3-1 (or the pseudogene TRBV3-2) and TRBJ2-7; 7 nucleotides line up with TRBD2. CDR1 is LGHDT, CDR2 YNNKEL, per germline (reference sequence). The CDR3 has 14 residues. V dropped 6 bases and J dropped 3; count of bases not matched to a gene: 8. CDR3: CASSLGGNNYEQYF. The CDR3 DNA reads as TGTGCCAGCAGTCTGGGAGGGAATAACTACGAGCAGTACTTC.

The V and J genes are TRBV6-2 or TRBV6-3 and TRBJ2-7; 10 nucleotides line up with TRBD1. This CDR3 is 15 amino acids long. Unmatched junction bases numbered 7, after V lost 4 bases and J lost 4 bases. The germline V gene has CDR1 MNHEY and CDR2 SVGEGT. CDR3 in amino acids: CASSLPAGQGYEQYF. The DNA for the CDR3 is TGTGCCAGCAGTTTACCAGCGGGACAGGGGTACGAGCAGTACTTC.

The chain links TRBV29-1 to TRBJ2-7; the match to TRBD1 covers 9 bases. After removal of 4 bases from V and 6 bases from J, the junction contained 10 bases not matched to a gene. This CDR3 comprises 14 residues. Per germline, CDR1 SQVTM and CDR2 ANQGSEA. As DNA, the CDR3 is TGCAGCGTTGTCGTCGGGACAGGGCGTTTCGAGCAGTACTTC. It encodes CSVVVGTGRFEQYF.

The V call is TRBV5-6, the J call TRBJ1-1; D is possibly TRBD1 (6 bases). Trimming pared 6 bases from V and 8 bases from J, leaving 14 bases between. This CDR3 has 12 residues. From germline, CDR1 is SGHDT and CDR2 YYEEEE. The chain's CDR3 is CASNPGRGEAFF. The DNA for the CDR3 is TGTGCCAGCAACCCGGGGAGGGGGGAAGCTTTCTTT. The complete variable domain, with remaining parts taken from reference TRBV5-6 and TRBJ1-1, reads DAGVTQSPTHLIKTRGQQVTLRCSPKSGHDTVSWYQQALGQGPQFIFQYYEEEERQRGNFPDRFSGHQFPNYSSELNVNALLLGDSALYLCASNPGRGEAFFGQGTRLTVV.

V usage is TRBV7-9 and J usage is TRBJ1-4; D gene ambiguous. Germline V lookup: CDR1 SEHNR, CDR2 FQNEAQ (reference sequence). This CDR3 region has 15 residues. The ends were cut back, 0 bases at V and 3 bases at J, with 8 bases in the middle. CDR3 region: CASSLAGGPNEKLFF. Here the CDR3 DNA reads TGTGCCAGCAGCTTAGCAGGAGGACCTAATGAAAAACTGTTTTTT. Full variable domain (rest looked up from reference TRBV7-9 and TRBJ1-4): DTGVSQNPRHKITKRGQNVTFRCDPISEHNRLYWYRQTLGQGPEFLTYFQNEAQLEKSRLLSDRFSAERPKGSFSTLEIQRTEQGDSAMYLCASSLAGGPNEKLFFGSGTQLSVL.

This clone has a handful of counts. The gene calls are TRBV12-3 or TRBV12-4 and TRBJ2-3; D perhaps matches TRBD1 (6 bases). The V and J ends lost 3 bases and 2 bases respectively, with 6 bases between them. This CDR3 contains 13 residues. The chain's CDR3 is CASSLGATDTQYF. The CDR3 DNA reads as TGTGCCAGCAGTTTGGGGGCCACAGATACGCAGTATTTT.

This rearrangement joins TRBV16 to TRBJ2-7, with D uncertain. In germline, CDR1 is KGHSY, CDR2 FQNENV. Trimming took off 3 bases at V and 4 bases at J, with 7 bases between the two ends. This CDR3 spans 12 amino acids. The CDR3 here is CASSHGVYEQYF. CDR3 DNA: TGTGCCAGCAGCCATGGAGTGTACGAGCAGTACTTC.

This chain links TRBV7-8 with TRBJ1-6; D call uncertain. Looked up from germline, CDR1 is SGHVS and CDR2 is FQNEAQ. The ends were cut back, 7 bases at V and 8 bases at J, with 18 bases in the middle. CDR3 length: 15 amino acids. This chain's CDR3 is CASNESGVGDSPLHF. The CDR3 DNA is TGTGCCAGCAACGAAAGCGGGGTGGGAGATTCACCCCTCCACTTT.

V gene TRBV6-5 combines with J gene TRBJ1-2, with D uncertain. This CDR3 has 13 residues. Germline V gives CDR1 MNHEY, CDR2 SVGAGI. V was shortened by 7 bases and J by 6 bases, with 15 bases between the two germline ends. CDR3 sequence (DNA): TGTGCCAGCAAACAAAGTACGCTGGATGGCTACACCTTC. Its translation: CASKQSTLDGYTF.

The CDR3 is CASSLVQGQETQYF. The DNA of the CDR3 is TGCGCCAGCAGCCTCGTACAGGGGCAAGAGACCCAGTACTTC. The V and J genes are TRBV4-1 and TRBJ2-5; 7 positions match TRBD1. The V segment lost 4 bases and the J segment 2 bases; nucleotides outside the gene matches: 4. The germline gives CDR1 MGHRA, CDR2 YSYEKL. The length of the CDR3 is 14 residues.

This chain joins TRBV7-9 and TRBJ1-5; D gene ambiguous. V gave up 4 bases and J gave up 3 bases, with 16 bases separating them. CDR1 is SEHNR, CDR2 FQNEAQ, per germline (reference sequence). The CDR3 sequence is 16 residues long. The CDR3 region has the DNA TGTGCCAGCAGCTCACGACCGACACCTGACAATCAGCCCCAGCATTTT. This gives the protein CASSSRPTPDNQPQHF.

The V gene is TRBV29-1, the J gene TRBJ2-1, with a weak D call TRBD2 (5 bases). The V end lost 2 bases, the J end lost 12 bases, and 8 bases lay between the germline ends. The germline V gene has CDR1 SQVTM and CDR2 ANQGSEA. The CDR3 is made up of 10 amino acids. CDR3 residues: CSVEQSGQFF. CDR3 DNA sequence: TGCAGCGTTGAACAGAGCGGGCAGTTCTTC.

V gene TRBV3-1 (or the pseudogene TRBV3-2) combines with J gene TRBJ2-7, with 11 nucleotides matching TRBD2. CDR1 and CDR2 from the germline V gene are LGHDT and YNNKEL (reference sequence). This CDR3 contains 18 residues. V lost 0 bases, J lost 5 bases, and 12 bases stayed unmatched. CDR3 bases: TGTGCCAGCAGCCAAGATGAAGTAGCGGGGGGGCCATGGGACGAGCAGTACTTC. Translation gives CASSQDEVAGGPWDEQYF.

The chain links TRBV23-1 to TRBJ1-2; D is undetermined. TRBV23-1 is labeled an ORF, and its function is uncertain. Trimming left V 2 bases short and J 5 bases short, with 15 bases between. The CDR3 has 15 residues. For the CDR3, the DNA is TGCGCCAGCAGTCAACGCGGTGCGGGCGGTTATGGCTACACCTTC. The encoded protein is CASSQRGAGGYGYTF.

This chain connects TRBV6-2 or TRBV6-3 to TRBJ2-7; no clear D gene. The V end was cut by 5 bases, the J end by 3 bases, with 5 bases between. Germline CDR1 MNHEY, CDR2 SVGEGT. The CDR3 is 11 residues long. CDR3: CASSAYYEQYF. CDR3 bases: TGTGCCAGCAGTGCCTACTACGAGCAGTACTTC.

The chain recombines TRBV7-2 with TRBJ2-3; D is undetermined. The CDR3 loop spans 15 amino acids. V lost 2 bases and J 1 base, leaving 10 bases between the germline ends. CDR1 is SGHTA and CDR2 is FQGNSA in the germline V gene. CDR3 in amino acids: CASSLMRQRTDTQYF. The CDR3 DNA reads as TGTGCCAGCAGCTTAATGCGACAACGCACAGATACGCAGTATTTT. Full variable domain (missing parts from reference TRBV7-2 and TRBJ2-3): GAGVSQSPSNKVTEKGKDVELRCDPISGHTALYWYRQSLGQGLEFLIYFQGNSAPDKSGLPSDRFSAERTGGSVSTLTIQRTQQEDSAVYLCASSLMRQRTDTQYFGPGTRLTVL.